These 7 T cell receptor beta chains originate from one sample sequenced in a study of cytomegalovirus exposure and HLA in healthy donors. The PCR was carried out with 60 Vbeta primers and 13 Jbeta primers. Profiling relied on immunoSEQ multiplex PCR, and the TCRdb table lists in-frame clones only, not all of them. The sample has fewer than 250,000 clones, more than 75% seen once. The sample was PBMCs. All receptors derive from a woman aged 25 to 45 in good health and CMV-seropositive.

The J gene is TRBJ2-7, the V gene TRBV5-4; 12 nucleotides line up with TRBD2. Unmatched junction bases numbered 5, after V lost 4 bases and J lost 3 bases. The CDR3 length is 15 residues. CDR1 is SGHNT, CDR2 YYREEE, per germline (reference sequence). CDR3 nucleotides: TGTGCCAGCAGCCGACTAGCGGGGGTCCTCTACGAGCAGTACTTC. Encoded protein: CASSRLAGVLYEQYF.

V and J are TRBV28 and TRBJ2-3; 9 bases match TRBD2. There are 15 residues in the CDR3. The germline CDR1 and CDR2 sequences are MDHEN and SYDVKM. V lost 5 bases, J lost 2 bases, and 5 bases stayed unmatched. CDR3 in amino acids: CASSLSGRYTDTQYF. CDR3 in DNA: TGTGCCAGCAGTCTCAGCGGGAGGTACACAGATACGCAGTATTTT.

The rearrangement uses TRBV19 and TRBJ1-1, with TRBD1 matching over 9 bases. J lost 1 base, V lost 6 bases, and 6 bases had no gene match. CDR3 length: 15 residues. CDR1 is LNHDA and CDR2 is SQIVND in the germline V gene (reference sequence). CDR3 sequence reads: CASRAVDRGNTEAFF. The CDR3 DNA is TGTGCCAGTAGGGCCGTGGACAGGGGGAACACTGAAGCTTTCTTT.

The V gene is TRBV4-2, the J gene TRBJ1-1, with 7 bases that match TRBD1. The CDR3 spans 15 residues. The V and J ends lost 0 bases and 5 bases, in that order; junction bases with no gene match: 6. Germline lookup yields CDR1 LGHNA and CDR2 YNFKEQ. This CDR3 is CASSQDRTGVTEAFF. CDR3 DNA sequence: TGTGCCAGCAGCCAAGATCGAACAGGGGTTACTGAAGCTTTCTTT.

V gene TRBV28 combines with J gene TRBJ1-5, with TRBD1 matching 7 bases. Trimming took 5 bases from V and 4 from J; bases not matched to a gene: 11. The CDR3 totals 16 residues. CDR1 is MDHEN and CDR2 is SYDVKM in the germline V gene. DNA for the CDR3: TGTGCCAGCAGTCAGACAGGGAGCGGTGGGAATCAGCCCCAGCATTTT. Amino acid sequence: CASSQTGSGGNQPQHF.

This rearrangement joins TRBV27 to TRBJ1-2; D is ambiguous. The ends were cut back, 2 bases at V and 3 bases at J, with 7 bases in the middle. The germline V gene encodes CDR1 MNHEY and CDR2 SMNVEV (reference sequence). The CDR3 extends over 13 amino acids. The CDR3 loop is CASSLGPDYGYTF. The CDR3 DNA is TGTGCCAGCAGTTTAGGTCCAGACTATGGCTACACCTTC.

The V gene is TRBV6-5, the J gene TRBJ1-1; the D is unclear. This CDR3 has 10 residues. Between the trimmed V and J ends, which lost 8 bases and 5 bases, there was a span of 6 bases. Germline V gene lookup returns CDR1 MNHEY and CDR2 SVGAGI. The CDR3: CASGRTEAFF. CDR3 sequence (DNA): TGTGCCAGCGGTAGAACTGAAGCTTTCTTT.